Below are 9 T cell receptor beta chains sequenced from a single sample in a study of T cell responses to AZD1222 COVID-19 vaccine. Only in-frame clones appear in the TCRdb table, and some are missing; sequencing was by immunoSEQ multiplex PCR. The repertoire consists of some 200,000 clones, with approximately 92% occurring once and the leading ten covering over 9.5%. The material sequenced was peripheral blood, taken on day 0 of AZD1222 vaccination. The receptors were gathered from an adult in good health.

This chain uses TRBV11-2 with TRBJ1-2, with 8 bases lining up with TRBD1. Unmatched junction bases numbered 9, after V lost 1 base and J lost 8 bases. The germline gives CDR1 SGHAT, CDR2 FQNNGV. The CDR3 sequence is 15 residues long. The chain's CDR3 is CASSLVAQGVSGYTF. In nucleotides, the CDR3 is TGTGCCAGCAGCTTAGTGGCACAGGGGGTATCAGGCTACACCTTC. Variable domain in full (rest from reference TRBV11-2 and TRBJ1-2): EAGVAQSPRYKIIEKRQSVAFWCNPISGHATLYWYQQILGQGPKLLIQFQNNGVVDDSQLPKDRFSAERLKGVDSTLKIQPAKLEDSAVYLCASSLVAQGVSGYTFGSGTRLTVV.

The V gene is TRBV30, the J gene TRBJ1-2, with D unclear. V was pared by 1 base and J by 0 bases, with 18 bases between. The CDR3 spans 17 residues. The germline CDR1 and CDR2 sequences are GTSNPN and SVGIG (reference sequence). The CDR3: CAWSGPLQLTTNYGYTF. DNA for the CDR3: TGTGCCTGGAGTGGTCCCCTCCAACTAACGACTAACTATGGCTACACCTTC.

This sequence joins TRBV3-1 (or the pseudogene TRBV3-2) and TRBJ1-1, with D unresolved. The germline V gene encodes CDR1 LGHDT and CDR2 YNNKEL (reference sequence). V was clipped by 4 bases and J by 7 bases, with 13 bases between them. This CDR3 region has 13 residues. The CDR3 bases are TGTGCCAGCAGCCCCTCTTCGGGTTTTGAAGCTTTCTTT. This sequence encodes CASSPSSGFEAFF.

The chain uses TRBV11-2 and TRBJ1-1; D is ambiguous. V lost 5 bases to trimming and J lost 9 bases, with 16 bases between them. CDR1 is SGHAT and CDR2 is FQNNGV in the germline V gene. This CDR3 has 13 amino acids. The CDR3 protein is CASSVGPLKKAFF. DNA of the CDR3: TGTGCCAGCAGCGTCGGACCCCTTAAAAAAGCTTTCTTT. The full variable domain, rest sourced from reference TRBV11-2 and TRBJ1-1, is EAGVAQSPRYKIIEKRQSVAFWCNPISGHATLYWYQQILGQGPKLLIQFQNNGVVDDSQLPKDRFSAERLKGVDSTLKIQPAKLEDSAVYLCASSVGPLKKAFFGQGTRLTVV.

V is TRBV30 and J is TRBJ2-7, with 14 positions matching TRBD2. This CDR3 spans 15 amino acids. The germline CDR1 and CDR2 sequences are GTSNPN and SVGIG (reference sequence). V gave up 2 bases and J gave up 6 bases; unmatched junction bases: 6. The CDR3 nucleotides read TGTGCCTGGAGTCCCCAGACTAGCGGGAGGGCCGAGCAGTACTTC. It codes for CAWSPQTSGRAEQYF.

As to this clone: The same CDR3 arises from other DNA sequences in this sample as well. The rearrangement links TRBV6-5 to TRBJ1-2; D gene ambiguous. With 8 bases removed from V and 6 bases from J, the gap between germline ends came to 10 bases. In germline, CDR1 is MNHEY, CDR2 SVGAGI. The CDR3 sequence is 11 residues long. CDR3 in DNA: TGTGCCAGCGTTAAAGGGAATGGCTACACCTTC. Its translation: CASVKGNGYTF.

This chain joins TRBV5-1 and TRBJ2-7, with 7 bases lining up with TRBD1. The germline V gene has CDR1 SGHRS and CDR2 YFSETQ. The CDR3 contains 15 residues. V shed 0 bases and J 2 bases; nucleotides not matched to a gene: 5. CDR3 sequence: CASSLGQGMTYEQYF. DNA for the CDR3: TGCGCCAGCAGCTTGGGACAGGGAATGACCTACGAGCAGTACTTC.

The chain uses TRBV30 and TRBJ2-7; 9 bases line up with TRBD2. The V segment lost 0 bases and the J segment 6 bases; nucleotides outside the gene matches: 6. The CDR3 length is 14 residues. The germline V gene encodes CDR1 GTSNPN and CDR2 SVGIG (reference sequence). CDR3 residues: CAWSVQAGGSEQYF. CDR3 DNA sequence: TGTGCCTGGAGTGTACAAGCGGGAGGAAGCGAGCAGTACTTC.

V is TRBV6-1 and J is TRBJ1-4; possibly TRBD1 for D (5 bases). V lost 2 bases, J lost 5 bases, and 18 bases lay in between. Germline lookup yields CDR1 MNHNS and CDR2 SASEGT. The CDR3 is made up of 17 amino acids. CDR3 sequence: CASSEHPGILRNEKLFF. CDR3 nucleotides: TGTGCCAGCAGTGAACACCCAGGGATCCTCAGGAATGAAAAACTGTTTTTT.